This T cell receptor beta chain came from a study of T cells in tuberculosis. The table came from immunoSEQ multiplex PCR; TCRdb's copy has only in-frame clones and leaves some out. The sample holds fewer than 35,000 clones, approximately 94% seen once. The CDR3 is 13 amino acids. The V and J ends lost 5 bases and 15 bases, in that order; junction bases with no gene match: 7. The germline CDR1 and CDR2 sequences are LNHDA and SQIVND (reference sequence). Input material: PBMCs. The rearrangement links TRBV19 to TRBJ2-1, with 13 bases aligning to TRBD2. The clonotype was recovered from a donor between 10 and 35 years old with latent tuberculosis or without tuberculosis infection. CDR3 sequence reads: CASSGTSGAAGFF. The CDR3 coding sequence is TGTGCCAGTAGTGGGACTAGCGGGGCGGCGGGGTTCTTC. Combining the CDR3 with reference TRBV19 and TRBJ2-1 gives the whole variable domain DGGITQSPKYLFRKEGQNVTLSCEQNLNHDAMYWYRQDPGQGLRLIYYSQIVNDFQKGDIAEGYSVSREKKESFPLTVTSAQKNPTAFYLCASSGTSGAAGFFGPGTRLTVL.